These 19 T cell receptor beta chains originate from one sample sequenced in a study of blood T cell repertoires in COVID-19. Data came from immunoSEQ multiplex PCR; TCRdb stores just in-frame clones and leaves some out. Seen here are about 220,000 clones, roughly nine tenths observed once, and the top ten hold more than 3%. Source material: PBMCs or T cells enriched from blood (not recorded which). These receptors came from a woman younger than 30 in a cohort exposed to, infected with or recovered from COVID-19 (not recorded which).

The chain carries TRBV5-5 and TRBJ2-6, with D perhaps TRBD1 (5 bases). V lost 2 bases to trimming and J lost 0 bases, with 18 bases between them. The CDR3 runs to 19 residues. Germline CDR1 and CDR2: SGHKS and YYEKEE (reference sequence). CDR3 nucleotides: TGTGCCAGCAGCTTTAGGTCCCTGGACACGAGCTCTGGGGCCAACGTCCTGACTTTC. It codes for CASSFRSLDTSSGANVLTF.

The rearrangement joins TRBV11-2 to TRBJ2-7; TRBD1 matches 9 bases. The junction had 2 bases not matched to a gene; V was cut back by 1 base and J by 4 bases. Germline V gene data show CDR1 as SGHAT and CDR2 as FQNNGV. The CDR3 totals 14 residues. The DNA for the CDR3 is TGTGCCAGCAGCTTAGTACAGGGGGCTTACGAGCAGTACTTC. It is translated as CASSLVQGAYEQYF. Based on the CDR3 plus reference TRBV11-2 and TRBJ2-7, the full variable domain is EAGVAQSPRYKIIEKRQSVAFWCNPISGHATLYWYQQILGQGPKLLIQFQNNGVVDDSQLPKDRFSAERLKGVDSTLKIQPAKLEDSAVYLCASSLVQGAYEQYFGPGTRLTVT.

The CDR3 DNA is TGTGCCTGCGGGAGTAGCGGGATTTCGCACACAGATACGCAGTATTTT. Its translation: CACGSSGISHTDTQYF. The chain carries TRBV30 and TRBJ2-3, with 8 bases matching TRBD2. The V and J ends lost 6 bases and 2 bases, in that order; junction bases with no gene match: 13. The CDR3 is 16 amino acids. Germline CDR1 is GTSNPN and CDR2 is SVGIG (reference sequence).

The chain employs TRBV14 and TRBJ2-7; 7 bases map to TRBD2. V trimming: 6 bases; J trimming: 3 bases; junction bases outside the gene matches: 8. This CDR3 spans 14 amino acids. Germline-derived CDR1 and CDR2 are SGHDN and FVKESK. The CDR3 DNA follows: TGTGCCAGCAGTCAGACTAGCCCCGTCTACGAGCAGTACTTC. It specifies CASSQTSPVYEQYF.

J is TRBJ2-3 and V is TRBV25-1, with D tentatively TRBD1 (5 bases). Deletions cut 1 base from V and 0 bases from J, with 11 bases between. The CDR3 spans 16 residues. Germline CDR1 reads MGHDK; CDR2 reads SYGVNS. The CDR3 spells CASSEFGHPSTDTQYF. As DNA, the CDR3 is TGTGCCAGCAGTGAATTTGGACATCCTAGCACAGATACGCAGTATTTT.

This chain uses TRBV7-2 with TRBJ1-6; D gene unclear. This CDR3 has 14 amino acids. V lost 10 bases and J 8 bases, leaving 18 bases between the germline ends. CDR1 and CDR2 from the germline V gene are SGHTA and FQGNSA. CDR3 in DNA: TGTGCCACCGAACGGGCGGGTATTGATTCACCCCTCCACTTT. Its translation is CATERAGIDSPLHF. The full variable domain, in which reference TRBV7-2 and TRBJ1-6 provide the parts outside the CDR3, is GAGVSQSPSNKVTEKGKDVELRCDPISGHTALYWYRQSLGQGLEFLIYFQGNSAPDKSGLPSDRFSAERTGGSVSTLTIQRTQQEDSAVYLCATERAGIDSPLHFGNGTRLTVT.

The rearrangement links TRBV28 to TRBJ2-2, with 8 bases fitting TRBD1. After removal of 5 bases from V and 1 base from J, the junction contained 6 bases not matched to a gene. CDR1 and CDR2 (germline): MDHEN, SYDVKM. CDR3 length equals 16 residues. The CDR3 sequence is CASSGRGQENTGELFF. CDR3 coding DNA: TGTGCCAGCAGTGGCCGGGGACAGGAGAACACCGGGGAGCTGTTTTTT.

The count of this clone is one. The genes are TRBV10-2 and TRBJ2-1; 10 positions match TRBD2. V was clipped by 8 bases and J by 9 bases; unmatched bases: 13. CDR3 size: 15 residues. Germline V gives CDR1 WSHSY, CDR2 SAAADI. The CDR3 loop reads CASGGAGGLGVEQFF. The CDR3 region has the DNA TGCGCCAGCGGGGGAGCGGGAGGGCTTGGGGTTGAGCAGTTCTTC.

The table lists this clone with a count of one. The chain carries TRBV15 and TRBJ2-5, with TRBD2 identical over 10 bases. The CDR3 has 17 amino acids. Germline assignment: CDR1 LNHNV and CDR2 YYDKDF (reference sequence). With V trimmed by 0 bases and J by 5 bases, 9 bases remained unmatched. The CDR3 coding sequence is TGTGCCACCAGCAGAGACAGCGGGAGGGGGACCTGGGAGACCCAGTACTTC. Translation gives CATSRDSGRGTWETQYF.

The chain carries TRBV5-1 and TRBJ2-2; 11 bases line up with TRBD1. Trimming took 7 bases from V and 6 from J; bases not matched to a gene: 2. This CDR3 comprises 13 residues. The germline gives CDR1 SGHRS, CDR2 YFSETQ. This CDR3 is CASLGQGAGELFF. CDR3 DNA sequence: TGCGCCAGCTTGGGACAGGGGGCCGGGGAGCTGTTTTTT.

The rearrangement uses TRBV2 and TRBJ2-7; 7 nucleotides agree with TRBD2. J lost 5 bases, V lost 2 bases, and 3 bases had no gene match. Per the germline V gene, CDR1 is SNHLY and CDR2 is FYNNEI. This CDR3 is 13 amino acids long. CDR3: CASSESLADEQYF. CDR3 bases: TGTGCCAGCAGTGAAAGTCTAGCGGACGAGCAGTACTTC. The variable domain in full, completed from reference TRBV2 and TRBJ2-7, reads EPEVTQTPSHQVTQMGQEVILRCVPISNHLYFYWYRQILGQKVEFLVSFYNNEISEKSEIFDDQFSVERPDGSNFTLKIRSTKLEDSAMYFCASSESLADEQYFGPGTRLTVT.

The chain has TRBV7-3 and TRBJ2-1, with unresolved D. Germline-derived CDR1 and CDR2 are SGHTA and FQGTGA. The CDR3 sequence is 12 residues long. V dropped 5 bases and J dropped 6 bases, with 8 bases sitting between them. This CDR3 reads CASSRGSNEQFF. CDR3 DNA: TGTGCCAGCAGCCGAGGTAGCAATGAGCAGTTCTTC.

V is TRBV7-9 and J is TRBJ2-5, with TRBD2 matching over 9 bases. Germline V CDR1 and CDR2: SEHNR, FQNEAQ (reference sequence). The length of the CDR3 is 13 residues. V lost 3 bases, J lost 5 bases, and 1 base stayed unmatched. The CDR3 DNA is TGTGCCAGCAGCTTTACTAGCGGGGAGACCCAGTACTTC. This translates into CASSFTSGETQYF.

This chain joins TRBV14 and TRBJ1-4, with no clear D. V dropped 1 base and J dropped 5 bases, with 29 bases sitting between them. CDR1 is SGHDN and CDR2 is FVKESK in the germline V gene. The CDR3 has 21 amino acids. CDR3 region: CASSQGGLWETLRPENEKLFF. The DNA of the CDR3 is TGTGCCAGCAGCCAAGGCGGACTGTGGGAGACCCTACGACCAGAAAATGAAAAACTGTTTTTT.

This rearrangement joins TRBV9 to TRBJ2-5, with TRBD2 matching over 8 bases. The V and J ends lost 0 bases and 4 bases, in that order; junction bases with no gene match: 8. Germline values: CDR1 SGDLS, CDR2 YYNGEE. This CDR3 spans 16 amino acids. The DNA of the CDR3 is TGTGCCAGCAGCGTAGCCCATGGTCTAGCGGGAGAGACCCAGTACTTC. Its protein is CASSVAHGLAGETQYF.

The V and J genes are TRBV10-3 and TRBJ1-2, with 7 nucleotides matching TRBD1. J lost 3 bases, V lost 4 bases, and 5 bases had no gene match. In germline, CDR1 is ENHRY, CDR2 SYGVKD. CDR3 length: 14 residues. The CDR3 DNA reads TGTGCCATCAGTGGGGACAGCGTTCACTATGGCTACACCTTC. This sequence encodes CAISGDSVHYGYTF.

The CDR3 loop reads CASTPGTGSPEAFF. The CDR3 nucleotides are TGTGCCAGCACCCCCGGGACAGGGTCTCCTGAAGCTTTCTTT. V usage is TRBV11-2 and J usage is TRBJ1-1; 9 positions match TRBD1. Germline CDR1 and CDR2: SGHAT and FQNNGV. After removal of 7 bases from V and 6 bases from J, the junction contained 9 bases not matched to a gene. This CDR3 has 14 residues. The whole variable domain, remainder taken from reference TRBV11-2 and TRBJ1-1, is EAGVAQSPRYKIIEKRQSVAFWCNPISGHATLYWYQQILGQGPKLLIQFQNNGVVDDSQLPKDRFSAERLKGVDSTLKIQPAKLEDSAVYLCASTPGTGSPEAFFGQGTRLTVV.

The gene calls are TRBV6-5 and TRBJ1-3, with TRBD1 matching over 7 bases. The germline CDR1 and CDR2 sequences are MNHEY and SVGAGI. Trimming at V came to 7 bases and at J to 3 bases, leaving 6 bases not matched to a gene. This CDR3 is built from 14 residues. CDR3 in amino acids: CASIKQGSGNTIYF. CDR3 bases: TGTGCCAGCATTAAACAGGGGAGTGGAAACACCATATATTTT.

The V and J genes are TRBV29-1 and TRBJ2-5; 10 nucleotides align to TRBD2. The germline V gene encodes CDR1 SQVTM and CDR2 ANQGSEA. With V trimmed by 1 base and J by 2 bases, 13 bases remained unmatched. This CDR3 contains 18 residues. In DNA form, the CDR3 reads TGCAGCGTTGAAGGTGAAAGCGGGGGGGCCTGGATACAAGAGACCCAGTACTTC. As protein: CSVEGESGGAWIQETQYF.